This record covers a single T cell receptor beta chain. Its target is unknown. A CD45RO-CCR7+CD27+CD95- profile was what naive CD8+ T cells displayed. The data originate from a study of CXCR3-negative and CXCR3-positive naive CD8 T cells. Study information: The TRB read total, approximately 130 million, broke down to about 1.5 +/- 0.3 million reads per library. Study observations and caveats: Relative to memory CD8+ cells, whose diversity was much lower, both naive subsets had comparably high diversity. Naive CXCR3-positive and CXCR3-negative cells shared TRBV-TRBJ usage; memory cells diverged.

CDR3 size: 18 residues. The germline V gene has CDR1 SQVTM and CDR2 ANQGSEA. TRB cDNA was prepared as libraries by UMI-labeled 5' RACE. Following a re-call of the 5' RACE reads, TCRdb has one entry per CDR3 protein and lacks DNA. This sample lists 45,000 to 75,000 distinct CDR3 sequences; its ten largest clones have approximately 0.45%. This clonotype originated in a human donor in good health. Some clones in this sample may be carry-over from other donors' samples. The sequenced sample was naive CXCR3- CD8+ T cells from blood. Subset reported: CD45RO-CCR7+CD27+CD95- naive CD8+ T cells lacking CXCR3 (TNR3-). This chain links TRBV29-1 with TRBJ2-1; TCRdb names TRBD1, which stays unverified in the absence of DNA. The CDR3 sequence: CSADPDRGPRSPSGEQFF.